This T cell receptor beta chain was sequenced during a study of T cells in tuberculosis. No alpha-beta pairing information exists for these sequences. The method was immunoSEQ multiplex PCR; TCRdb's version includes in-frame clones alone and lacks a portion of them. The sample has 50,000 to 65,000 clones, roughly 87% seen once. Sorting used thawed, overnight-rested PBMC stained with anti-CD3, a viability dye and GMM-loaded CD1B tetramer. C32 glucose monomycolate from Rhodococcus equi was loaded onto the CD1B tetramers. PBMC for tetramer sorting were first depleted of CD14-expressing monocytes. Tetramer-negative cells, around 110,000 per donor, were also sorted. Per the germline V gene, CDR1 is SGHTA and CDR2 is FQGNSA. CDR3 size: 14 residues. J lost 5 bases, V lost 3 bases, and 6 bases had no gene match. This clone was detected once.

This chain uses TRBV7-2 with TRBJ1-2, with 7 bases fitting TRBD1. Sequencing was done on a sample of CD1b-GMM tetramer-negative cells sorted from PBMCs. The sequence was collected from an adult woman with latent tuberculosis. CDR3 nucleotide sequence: TGTGCCAGCAGCTTTACAGGGGCTCGGTATGGCTACACCTTC. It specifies CASSFTGARYGYTF.